Shown below are 13 T cell receptor beta chains from a single sample sequenced in a study of Ad26.COV2.S vaccination and SARS-CoV-2 variants. Sample treatment: roughly 20 received Ad26.COV2.S at low or high dose, single or two shots; about 5 received placebo; per-sample allocation not given. It was on day 63 after the first vaccine or placebo injection that samples were taken. Produced via immunoSEQ multiplex PCR; TCRdb's table is partial and in-frame only. The sample lists roughly 320,000 clones, around 81% occurring once. The source material was peripheral blood, sampled in a trial of Ad26.COV2.S vaccine versus placebo. The receptors come from a person aged 18-60 years who received the Ad26.COV2.S COVID-19 vaccine or a placebo.

The chain is built from TRBV4-1 and TRBJ2-2, with D possibly called TRBD1 or TRBD2 (5 bases each). V lost 1 base to trimming and J lost 2 bases, with 17 bases between them. In germline, CDR1 is MGHRA, CDR2 YSYEKL. CDR3 length: 18 amino acids. The CDR3 spells CASSQVPLGVLNTGELFF. CDR3 coding DNA: TGCGCCAGCAGCCAAGTTCCCTTGGGGGTGTTAAACACCGGGGAGCTGTTTTTT.

This clone has more than one count but fewer than ten. The rearrangement joins TRBV6-6 to TRBJ2-5; no firm D call. CDR1 is MNHNY, CDR2 SVGAGI, per germline (reference sequence). The ends were cut back, 5 bases at V and 4 bases at J, with 8 bases in the middle. CDR3 length equals 12 residues. CDR3 nucleotides: TGTGCCAGCAGTCGACAAGGAGAGACCCAGTACTTC. This sequence encodes CASSRQGETQYF.

This clone has just a few counts. The chain joins TRBV14 to TRBJ1-4, with D uncertain. Germline lookup yields CDR1 SGHDN and CDR2 FVKESK. V lost 1 base to trimming and J lost 7 bases, with 13 bases between them. CDR3 size: 15 residues. The CDR3 loop reads CASSQGYSRREKLFF. CDR3 DNA sequence: TGTGCCAGCAGCCAAGGGTACTCTCGTCGTGAAAAACTGTTTTTT.

The rearrangement links TRBV28 to TRBJ1-2, with D perhaps matching TRBD1 (6 bases). Per germline, CDR1 MDHEN and CDR2 SYDVKM. The CDR3 sequence is 13 residues long. V lost 5 bases and J 6 bases, leaving 13 bases between the germline ends. CDR3 loop: CASSLQGVDGYTF. CDR3 nucleotides: TGTGCCAGCAGTCTACAGGGTGTAGATGGCTACACCTTC.

The CDR3 DNA sequence: TGTGCCACCTCGGGGATGAACACTGAAGCTTTCTTT. As protein: CATSGMNTEAFF. V is TRBV10-3 and J is TRBJ1-1; D not resolved. Trimming pared 10 bases from V and 0 bases from J, leaving 9 bases between. The CDR3 spans 12 residues. Germline lookup yields CDR1 ENHRY and CDR2 SYGVKD.

This clone has a single count. The V gene is TRBV10-2, the J gene TRBJ1-2, with TRBD1 matching over 11 bases. The CDR3 length is 14 residues. Germline V gene lookup returns CDR1 WSHSY and CDR2 SAAADI. V shed 2 bases and J 8 bases; nucleotides not matched to a gene: 4. CDR3: CASSEPGQGVGYTF. The CDR3, as DNA: TGCGCCAGCAGTGAGCCGGGACAGGGGGTAGGCTACACCTTC.

The CDR3 region has the DNA TGTGCCAGCAGTTTATGGGCGGGGAATCGGTCACCCCTCCACTTT. Translating gives CASSLWAGNRSPLHF. The chain has TRBV27 and TRBJ1-6, with D unresolved. With 1 base removed from V and 10 bases from J, the gap between germline ends came to 14 bases. CDR3 length: 15 residues. Germline assignment: CDR1 MNHEY and CDR2 SMNVEV (reference sequence).

V gene TRBV19 combines with J gene TRBJ1-1, with D unclear. Germline-derived CDR1 and CDR2 are LNHDA and SQIVND (reference sequence). With 8 bases removed from V and 0 bases from J, the gap between germline ends came to 10 bases. There are 13 residues in the CDR3. For the CDR3, the DNA is TGTGCCAGTGGGTTTACGATGAACACTGAAGCTTTCTTT. It translates to CASGFTMNTEAFF.

The chain is built from TRBV19 and TRBJ1-1; D ambiguous. The germline V gene encodes CDR1 LNHDA and CDR2 SQIVND (reference sequence). The CDR3 contains 12 residues. Trimming removed 5 bases from V and 6 bases from J, with 10 bases in between. The CDR3 region has the DNA TGTGCCAGTAGTCCCTACCCATCTGAAGCTTTCTTT. It translates to CASSPYPSEAFF.

The chain has TRBV5-6 and TRBJ1-2; D remains unclear. Germline-derived CDR1 and CDR2 are SGHDT and YYEEEE. CDR3 size: 14 residues. V gave up 0 bases and J gave up 8 bases, with 14 bases separating them. CDR3 nucleotide sequence: TGTGCCAGCAGCTTGGTTTCCGCAGTCGGGGGCTACACCTTC. This sequence encodes CASSLVSAVGGYTF.

This clone is a singleton in its sample. The same CDR3 arises from other DNA sequences in this sample as well. The V gene is TRBV9, the J gene TRBJ2-3, with TRBD2 matching over 15 bases. The length of the CDR3 is 17 residues. The V gene end was trimmed by 2 bases and the J gene end by 4 bases; junction bases not matched to a gene: 5. Germline loops: CDR1 SGDLS, CDR2 YYNGEE. The CDR3 here is CASSVGLAGGPSDTQYF. The CDR3 DNA reads TGTGCCAGCAGCGTCGGACTAGCGGGGGGGCCCTCAGATACGCAGTATTTT.

J is TRBJ2-3 and V is TRBV5-1; D is unresolved. CDR3 size: 15 residues. The germline gives CDR1 SGHRS, CDR2 YFSETQ. V gave up 3 bases and J gave up 4 bases, with 15 bases separating them. The CDR3 spells CASSSSVRASDTQYF. The CDR3 region has the DNA TGCGCCAGCAGCTCCTCGGTAAGGGCCTCAGATACGCAGTATTTT.

This chain links TRBV7-8 with TRBJ2-7; D is unresolved. Per germline, CDR1 SGHVS and CDR2 FQNEAQ. This CDR3 spans 13 amino acids. Trimming pared 0 bases from V and 2 bases from J, leaving 5 bases between. CDR3 loop: CASSLAPTYEQYF. CDR3 nucleotides: TGTGCCAGCAGCTTAGCTCCAACCTACGAGCAGTACTTC.